A single sample gave rise to the 14 T cell receptor beta chains below, sequenced in a study of beta chain features in type 1 diabetes. No cognate antigen is known for these TCRs. Broader study findings: Type 1 diabetes patients showed a moderate but significant shortening of TCRB CDR3s in all four CD4+ subsets.

Sequencing targeted expressed TCRB transcripts, as all isolated RNA had been reverse transcribed. Sequenced by immunoSEQ multiplex PCR; TCRdb stores in-frame clones only, minus some. The data hold 640,000 or so clones, with around an eighth observed a single time. The sequencing sample was made of naive CD4+ T cells from blood. These receptors originate from a man aged 18 to 29 with type 1 diabetes.

This clone was detected a few times. As DNA, the CDR3 is TGTGCCAGTAGTATTAGAGCGGACGTCGGCTCCTACAATGAGCAGTTCTTC. Protein: CASSIRADVGSYNEQFF. The rearrangement uses TRBV19 and TRBJ2-1; tentatively, D is TRBD2 (5 bases). Between the trimmed V and J ends, which lost 3 bases and 0 bases, there was a span of 15 bases. This CDR3 contains 17 residues. Germline V gene lookup returns CDR1 LNHDA and CDR2 SQIVND (reference sequence).

J is TRBJ1-3 and V is TRBV6-5; no clear D. The V gene's germline CDR1 is MNHEY and CDR2 SVGAGI. V dropped 2 bases and J dropped 0 bases, with 8 bases sitting between them. The CDR3 length is 15 residues. The CDR3 is CASSYRLSSGNTIYF. Written as DNA, the CDR3 is TGTGCCAGCAGTTACAGGCTGAGCTCTGGAAACACCATATATTTT.

A word on this clone: Other DNA sequences of this sample code for an identical CDR3. The chain is built from TRBV29-1 and TRBJ1-1; D remains ambiguous. Germline V gene data show CDR1 as SQVTM and CDR2 as ANQGSEA. This CDR3 spans 13 amino acids. V was trimmed by 4 bases and J by 0 bases, leaving 9 bases between them. This CDR3 is CSVGGRMNTEAFF. The CDR3 DNA sequence: TGCAGCGTTGGTGGCCGGATGAACACTGAAGCTTTCTTT.

The CDR3 DNA follows: TGTGCCAGGACAGCTCTCCCCTACGAGCAGTACTTC. It encodes CARTALPYEQYF. This chain links TRBV21-1 with TRBJ2-7; TRBD1 reflects the table's D call only, with no check against the DNA. TRBV21-1 is noted as a pseudogene. The CDR3 spans 12 residues.

Only a few counts were recorded for this clone. V is TRBV6-6 and J is TRBJ2-5, with 7 bases that match TRBD2. The CDR3 extends over 12 amino acids. Germline V CDR1 and CDR2: MNHNY, SVGAGI (reference sequence). V was clipped by 7 bases and J by 5 bases; unmatched bases: 4. CDR3 nucleotide sequence: TGTGCCAGCATCGGGAGGCGGGAGACCCAGTACTTC. Its translation is CASIGRRETQYF.

V is TRBV19 and J is TRBJ1-1; D is undetermined. CDR3 length equals 14 residues. Trimming stripped 6 bases from V and 0 bases from J, with 11 bases between. Germline CDR1 and CDR2: LNHDA and SQIVND (reference sequence). CDR3 nucleotides: TGTGCCAGTAGCCCCTCGACCGTGAACACTGAAGCTTTCTTT. It translates to CASSPSTVNTEAFF. The entire variable domain, with the rest obtained from reference TRBV19 and TRBJ1-1, is as follows: DGGITQSPKYLFRKEGQNVTLSCEQNLNHDAMYWYRQDPGQGLRLIYYSQIVNDFQKGDIAEGYSVSREKKESFPLTVTSAQKNPTAFYLCASSPSTVNTEAFFGQGTRLTVV.

This clone was detected a few times. This chain joins TRBV19 and TRBJ2-3; the D is unclear. This CDR3 is 14 amino acids long. From germline, CDR1 is LNHDA and CDR2 SQIVND (reference sequence). The V and J ends lost 5 bases and 1 base respectively, with 10 bases between them. CDR3 sequence (DNA): TGTGCCAGTAGTCTCCCTCGGCGCACAGATACGCAGTATTTT. It translates to CASSLPRRTDTQYF.

There are a few counts of this clone. The genes are TRBV4-1 and TRBJ2-1; TRBD1 or TRBD2 may be the D gene (6 bases each). Per the germline V gene, CDR1 is MGHRA and CDR2 is YSYEKL. V was cut by 0 bases and J by 7 bases, with 19 bases left in between. The CDR3 is 17 amino acids. The CDR3 reads CASSQDLSSERGNEQFF. Here the CDR3 DNA reads TGCGCCAGCAGCCAAGATTTGTCTAGCGAAAGGGGGAATGAGCAGTTCTTC.

This clone has a handful of counts. The chain has TRBV5-4 and TRBJ2-7, with a possible D match to TRBD2 (5 bases). There are 15 residues in the CDR3. Germline CDR1 reads SGHNT; CDR2 reads YYREEE (reference sequence). V was trimmed by 3 bases and J by 0 bases, leaving 13 bases between them. The CDR3 protein is CASSSEERSSYEQYF. DNA of the CDR3: TGTGCCAGCAGCTCGGAGGAAAGGAGCTCCTACGAGCAGTACTTC.

In its sample, this clone was seen a few times. The V call is TRBV6-1, the J call TRBJ2-1; weak D call: TRBD1 (6 bases). CDR1 and CDR2 (germline): MNHNS, SASEGT. This CDR3 spans 17 amino acids. V lost 1 base, J lost 8 bases, and 21 bases lay in between. As DNA, the CDR3 is TGTGCCAGCAGTGAAGGTTCCGGGCAGGGGTTTTGGGATGAGCAGTTCTTC. Residues: CASSEGSGQGFWDEQFF.

This clone was counted a few times. The chain couples TRBV14 to TRBJ2-5; no clear D. V was pared by 2 bases and J by 0 bases, with 7 bases between. The CDR3 contains 14 residues. Germline V gene lookup returns CDR1 SGHDN and CDR2 FVKESK. The CDR3 DNA follows: TGTGCCAGCAGCCAACGCGACTACCAAGAGACCCAGTACTTC. It specifies CASSQRDYQETQYF.

The CDR3 DNA reads as TGTGCCAGCAGTGAAGGTGTAGCAGAGCAGTACTTC. It specifies CASSEGVAEQYF. This chain links TRBV2 with TRBJ2-7; D not certain. CDR1 and CDR2 (germline): SNHLY, FYNNEI. The CDR3 loop spans 12 amino acids. Trimming shortened V by 1 base and J by 7 bases, and 8 bases separated the two germline ends.

The chain joins TRBV7-9 to TRBJ1-2; 10 nucleotides align to TRBD1. CDR1 is SEHNR, CDR2 FQNEAQ, per germline (reference sequence). The CDR3 sequence is 14 residues long. Unmatched junction bases numbered 7, after V lost 5 bases and J lost 7 bases. The CDR3 loop reads CASSPPTGGIGYTF. The CDR3 nucleotides are TGTGCCAGCAGCCCTCCGACAGGGGGCATTGGCTACACCTTC.

The chain is built from TRBV5-1 and TRBJ2-1, with unresolved D. The CDR3 is made up of 15 amino acids. The V end lost 2 bases, the J end lost 0 bases, and 9 bases lay between the germline ends. Germline V gives CDR1 SGHRS, CDR2 YFSETQ. The CDR3 nucleotides are TGCGCCAGCAGCTTCCCAGATAGCTCCTACAATGAGCAGTTCTTC. Translated: CASSFPDSSYNEQFF.